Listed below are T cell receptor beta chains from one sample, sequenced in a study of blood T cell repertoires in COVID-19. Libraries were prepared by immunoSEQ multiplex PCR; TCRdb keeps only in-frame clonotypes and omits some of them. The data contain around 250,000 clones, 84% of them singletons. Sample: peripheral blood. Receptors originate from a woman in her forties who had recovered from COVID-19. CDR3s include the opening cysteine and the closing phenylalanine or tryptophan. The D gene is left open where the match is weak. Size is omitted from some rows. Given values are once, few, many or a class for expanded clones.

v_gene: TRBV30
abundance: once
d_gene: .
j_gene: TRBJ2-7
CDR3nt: TGTGCCTGGAGTCTGGGCAGATCCGAGCAGTACTTC
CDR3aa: CAWSLGRSEQYF

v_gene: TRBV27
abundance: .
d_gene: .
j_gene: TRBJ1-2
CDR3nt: TGTGCCAGCAGTCCCTTGAGCTCTCGTGGCTACACCTTC
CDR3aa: CASSPLSSRGYTF

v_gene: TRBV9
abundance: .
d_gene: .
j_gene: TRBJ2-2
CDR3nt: TGTGCCAGCAGCGTAAGTGGGGGCGACCCCGGGGAGCTGTTTTTT
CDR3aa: CASSVSGGDPGELFF

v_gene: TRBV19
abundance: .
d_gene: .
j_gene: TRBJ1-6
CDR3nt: TGTGCCAGTAGATCGGAGGGGTCACCCCTCCACTTT
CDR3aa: CASRSEGSPLHF

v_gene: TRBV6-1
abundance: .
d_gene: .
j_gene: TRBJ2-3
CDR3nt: TGTGCCAGCAGTGAGCTTAACTGGGGCTCTGGGGCAGATACGCAGTATTTT
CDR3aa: CASSELNWGSGADTQYF

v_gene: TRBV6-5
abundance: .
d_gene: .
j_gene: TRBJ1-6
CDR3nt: TGTGCCAGCAGTCTCTCAGGAAATTCACCCCTCCACTTT
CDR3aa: CASSLSGNSPLHF

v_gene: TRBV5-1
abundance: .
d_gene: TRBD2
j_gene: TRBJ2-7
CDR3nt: TGCGCCAGCAGCTTGGTTGGTAGCGGGGCCTACGAGCAGTACTTC
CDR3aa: CASSLVGSGAYEQYF

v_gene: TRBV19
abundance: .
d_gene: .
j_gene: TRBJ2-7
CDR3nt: TGTGCCAGTAGTATTTTGGACAGCTCCTACGAGCAGTACTTC
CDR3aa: CASSILDSSYEQYF

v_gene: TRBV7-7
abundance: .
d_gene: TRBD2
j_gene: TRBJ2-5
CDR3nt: TGTGCCAGCAGCATGCAGAGCGGGGTCGAGACCCAGTACTTC
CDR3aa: CASSMQSGVETQYF

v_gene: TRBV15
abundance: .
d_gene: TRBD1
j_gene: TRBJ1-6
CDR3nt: TGTGCCACCAGCAAGGACAGGGGGCTCTCCCCCCTCCACTTT
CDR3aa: CATSKDRGLSPLHF

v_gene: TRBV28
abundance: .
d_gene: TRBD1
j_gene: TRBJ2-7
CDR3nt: TGTGCCAGCAGGTACGCAGGGGGTAGCTCCTACGAGCAGTACTTC
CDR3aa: CASRYAGGSSYEQYF

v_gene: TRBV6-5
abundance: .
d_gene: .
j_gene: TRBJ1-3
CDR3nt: TGTGCCAGCAGTTGGGGGCACCTTGGACCTGGAAACACCATATATTTT
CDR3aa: CASSWGHLGPGNTIYF

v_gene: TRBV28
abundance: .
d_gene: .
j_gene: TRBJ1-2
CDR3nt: TGTGCCAGCGGTACAGGCTATGGCTACACCTTC
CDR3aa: CASGTGYGYTF

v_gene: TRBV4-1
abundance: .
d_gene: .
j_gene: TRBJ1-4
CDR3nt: TGCGCCAGCAGCCAAGCCTCCCTAGCAACTAATGAAAAACTGTTTTTT
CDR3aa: CASSQASLATNEKLFF

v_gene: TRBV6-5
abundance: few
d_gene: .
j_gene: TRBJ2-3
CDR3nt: TGTGCCAGCAGGGCTAGAGGCAGAACAGATACGCAGTATTTT
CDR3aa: CASRARGRTDTQYF

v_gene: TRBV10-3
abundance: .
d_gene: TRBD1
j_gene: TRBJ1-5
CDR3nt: TGTGCCATCAGTGACCTCACAGGGGACCATCAGCCCCAGCATTTT
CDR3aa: CAISDLTGDHQPQHF

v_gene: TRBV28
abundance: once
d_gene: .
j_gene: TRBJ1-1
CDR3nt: TGTGCCAGCAGTTCCCCTCGGGTGAACACTGAAGCTTTCTTT
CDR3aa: CASSSPRVNTEAFF

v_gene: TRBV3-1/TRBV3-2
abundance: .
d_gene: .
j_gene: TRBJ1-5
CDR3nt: TGTGCCAGCAGCCAAGGGGCGAATCAGCCCCAGCATTTT
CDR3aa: CASSQGANQPQHF

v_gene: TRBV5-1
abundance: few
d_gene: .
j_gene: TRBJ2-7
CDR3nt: TGCGCCAGCAGCGTTGGGGGGAGGTACGAGCAGTACTTC
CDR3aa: CASSVGGRYEQYF

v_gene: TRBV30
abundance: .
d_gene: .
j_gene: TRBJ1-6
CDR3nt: TGTGCCTGGAGTAGTCAGTCACCCCTCCACTTT
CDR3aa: CAWSSQSPLHF

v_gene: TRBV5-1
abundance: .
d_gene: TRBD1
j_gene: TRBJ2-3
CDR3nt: TGCGCCAGCAGCTCCCTTGGGACAGGGACCACAGATACGCAGTATTTT
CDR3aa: CASSSLGTGTTDTQYF

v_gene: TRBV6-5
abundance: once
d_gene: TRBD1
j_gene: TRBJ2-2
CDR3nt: TGTGCCAGCAGATTCGACAGGGGGCATGGGGAGCTGTTTTTT
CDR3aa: CASRFDRGHGELFF

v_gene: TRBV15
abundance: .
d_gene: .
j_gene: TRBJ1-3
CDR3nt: TGTGCCACCAGCAGAGATGCACTCGCCCTCTCTGGAAACACCATATATTTT
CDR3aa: CATSRDALALSGNTIYF

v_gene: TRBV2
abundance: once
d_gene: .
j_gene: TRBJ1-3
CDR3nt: TGTGCCAGCAAATCGGGACTCTCTGGAAACACCATATATTTT
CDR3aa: CASKSGLSGNTIYF

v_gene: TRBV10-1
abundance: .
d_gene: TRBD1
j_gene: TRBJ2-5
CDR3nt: TGCGCCAGCAGTGATTCGACAGGGATCGGCCAAGAGACCCAGTACTTC
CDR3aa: CASSDSTGIGQETQYF

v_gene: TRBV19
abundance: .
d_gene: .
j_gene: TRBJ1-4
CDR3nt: TGTGCCAGTAGTATTCCCCGGGACACCAGAAATGAAAAACTGTTTTTT
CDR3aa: CASSIPRDTRNEKLFF

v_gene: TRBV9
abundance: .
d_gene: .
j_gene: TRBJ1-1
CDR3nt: TGTGCCAGCAGCGTAGAAGGGGGAAGGGGCACTGAAGCTTTCTTT
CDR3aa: CASSVEGGRGTEAFF

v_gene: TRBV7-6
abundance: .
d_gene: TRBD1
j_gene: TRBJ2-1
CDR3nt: TGTGCCAGCATTCCCAAGGGGACAGGGGCCTACAATGAGCAGTTCTTC
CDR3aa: CASIPKGTGAYNEQFF

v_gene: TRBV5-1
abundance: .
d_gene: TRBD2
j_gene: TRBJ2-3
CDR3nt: TGCGCCAGCAGCCCCCCGGGAGGATCGTTGAAAACAGATACGCAGTATTTT
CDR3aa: CASSPPGGSLKTDTQYF

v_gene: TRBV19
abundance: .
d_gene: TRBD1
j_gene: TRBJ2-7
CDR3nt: TGTGCCAGTAGTATGAGTACAGGGGCCCCCTACGAGCAGTACTTC
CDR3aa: CASSMSTGAPYEQYF

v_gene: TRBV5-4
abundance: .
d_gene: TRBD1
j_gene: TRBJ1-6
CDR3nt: TGTGCCAGCAGCTGGGACAGGGGGAATTCACCCCTCCACTTT
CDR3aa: CASSWDRGNSPLHF

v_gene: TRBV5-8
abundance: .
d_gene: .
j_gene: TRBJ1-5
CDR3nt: TGTGCCAGCAGCTTGGATAAGGGGTTCAATCAGCCCCAGCATTTT
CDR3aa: CASSLDKGFNQPQHF

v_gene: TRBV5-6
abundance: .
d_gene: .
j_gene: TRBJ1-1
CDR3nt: TGTGCCAGCAGCCCGGCGGGGGGTCTGTACACTGAAGCTTTCTTT
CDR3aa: CASSPAGGLYTEAFF

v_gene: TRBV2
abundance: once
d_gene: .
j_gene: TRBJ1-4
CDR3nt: TGTGCCAGCAGTGAAGAAGGGAGGGTCGCACTGTTTTTT
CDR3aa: CASSEEGRVALFF

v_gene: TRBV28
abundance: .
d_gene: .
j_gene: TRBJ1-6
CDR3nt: TGTGCCAGCAGTTTGGGCGGGTCCTATAATTCACCCCTCCACTTT
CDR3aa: CASSLGGSYNSPLHF

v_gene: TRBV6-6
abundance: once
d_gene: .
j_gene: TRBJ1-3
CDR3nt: TGTGCCAGCACCTCGACAGGACTCAACTCTGGAAACACCATATATTTT
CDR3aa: CASTSTGLNSGNTIYF

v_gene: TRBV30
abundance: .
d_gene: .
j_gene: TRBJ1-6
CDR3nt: TGTGCCTGGGGGAGCTCCTATAATTCACCCCTCCACTTT
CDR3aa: CAWGSSYNSPLHF

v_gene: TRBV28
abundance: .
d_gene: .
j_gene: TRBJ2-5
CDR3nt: TGTGCCAGCACTCGGCCGATAGCTGAGACCCAGTACTTC
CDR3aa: CASTRPIAETQYF

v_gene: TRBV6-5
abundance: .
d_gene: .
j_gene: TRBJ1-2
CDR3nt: TGTGCCAGCAGCAATACCCAAGGAGTGATGTATGGCTACACCTTC
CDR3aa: CASSNTQGVMYGYTF

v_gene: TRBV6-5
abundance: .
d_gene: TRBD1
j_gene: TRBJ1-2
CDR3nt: TGTGCCAGCAGCGACAGGGAGAACTATGGCTACACCTTC
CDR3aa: CASSDRENYGYTF

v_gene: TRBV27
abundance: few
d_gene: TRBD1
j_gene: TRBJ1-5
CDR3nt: TGTGCCAGCAGAAAAGACAGGGGGCTTGGGGAGCCCCAGCATTTT
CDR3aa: CASRKDRGLGEPQHF

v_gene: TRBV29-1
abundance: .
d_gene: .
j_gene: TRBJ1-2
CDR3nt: TGCAGCGTTCCCAGGACAGATTCTAACTATGGCTACACCTTC
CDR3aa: CSVPRTDSNYGYTF

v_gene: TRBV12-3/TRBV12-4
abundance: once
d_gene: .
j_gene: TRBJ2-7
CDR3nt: TGTGCCAGCAGTTTAGGCAGCTCCTACGAGCAGTACTTC
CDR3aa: CASSLGSSYEQYF

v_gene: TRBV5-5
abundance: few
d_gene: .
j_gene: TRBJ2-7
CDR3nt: TGTGCCAGCAGCTTGGAGGGGGGACTATCGGGCGAGCAGTACTTC
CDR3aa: CASSLEGGLSGEQYF

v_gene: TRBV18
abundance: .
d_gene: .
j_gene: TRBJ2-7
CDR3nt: TGTGCCAGCTCACCAGGAGGGATCCCTTACGAGCAGTACTTC
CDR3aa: CASSPGGIPYEQYF

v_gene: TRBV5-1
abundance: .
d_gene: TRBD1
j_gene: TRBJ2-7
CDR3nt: TGCGCCAGCAGCTTGGGACAGGGGAGCTCCTACGAGCAGTACTTC
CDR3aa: CASSLGQGSSYEQYF

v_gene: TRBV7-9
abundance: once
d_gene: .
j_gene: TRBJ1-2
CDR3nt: TGTGCCAGCAGCTTCCTTGGCCAGGCACTCTATGGCTACACCTTC
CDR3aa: CASSFLGQALYGYTF

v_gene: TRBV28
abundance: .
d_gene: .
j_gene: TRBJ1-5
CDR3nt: TGTGCCAGCATTGGCGGGGGTGACAGCAATCAGCCCCAGCATTTT
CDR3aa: CASIGGGDSNQPQHF

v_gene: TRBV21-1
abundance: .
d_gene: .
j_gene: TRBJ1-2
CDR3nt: TGTGCCAGCAGCGGACAGGGGGCAGGGGATGGCTACACCTTC
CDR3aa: CASSGQGAGDGYTF

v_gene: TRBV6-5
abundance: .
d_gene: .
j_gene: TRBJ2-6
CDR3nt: TGTGCCAGCCGCAAGGGGCACTCTGGGGCCAACGTCCTGACTTTC
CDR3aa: CASRKGHSGANVLTF

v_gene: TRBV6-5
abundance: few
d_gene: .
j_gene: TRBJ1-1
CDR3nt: TGTGCCAGCAGTTACTCGAGAACTACACGGACTGAAGCTTTCTTT
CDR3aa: CASSYSRTTRTEAFF

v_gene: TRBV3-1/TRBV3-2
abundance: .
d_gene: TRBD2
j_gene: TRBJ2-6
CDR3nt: TGTGCCAGCAGCCAAGAAACAGCTAGCGGGATCCTCTGGGCCAACGTCCTGACTTTC
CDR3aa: CASSQETASGILWANVLTF